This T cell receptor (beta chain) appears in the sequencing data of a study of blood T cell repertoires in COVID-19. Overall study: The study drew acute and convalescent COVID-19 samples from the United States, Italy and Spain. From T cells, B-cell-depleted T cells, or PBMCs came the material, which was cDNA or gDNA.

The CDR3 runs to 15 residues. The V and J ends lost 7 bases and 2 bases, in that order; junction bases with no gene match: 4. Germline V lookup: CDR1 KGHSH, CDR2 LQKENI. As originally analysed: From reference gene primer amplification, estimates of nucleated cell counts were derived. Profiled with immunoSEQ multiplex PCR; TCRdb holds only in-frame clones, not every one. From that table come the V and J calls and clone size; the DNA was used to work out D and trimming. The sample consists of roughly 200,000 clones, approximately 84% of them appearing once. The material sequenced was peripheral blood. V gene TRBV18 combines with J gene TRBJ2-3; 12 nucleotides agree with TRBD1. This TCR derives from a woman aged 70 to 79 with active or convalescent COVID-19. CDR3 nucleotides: TGTGCCAGCTTTCCGGGACAGGGGGCCACAGATACGCAGTATTTT. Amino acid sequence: CASFPGQGATDTQYF.